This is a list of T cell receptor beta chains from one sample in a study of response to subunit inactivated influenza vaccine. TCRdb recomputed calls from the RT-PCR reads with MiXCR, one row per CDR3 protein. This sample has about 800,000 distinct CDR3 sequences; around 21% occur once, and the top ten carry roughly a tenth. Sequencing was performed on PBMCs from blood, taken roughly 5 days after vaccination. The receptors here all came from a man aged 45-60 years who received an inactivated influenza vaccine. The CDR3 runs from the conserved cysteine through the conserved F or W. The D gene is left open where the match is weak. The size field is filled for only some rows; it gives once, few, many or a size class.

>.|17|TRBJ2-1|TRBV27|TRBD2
CASSSIRTSGRSYEQFF
TGTGCCAGCAGTTCTATAAGGACTAGCGGGAGGTCGTATGAGCAGTTCTTC
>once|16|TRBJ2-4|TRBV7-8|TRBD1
CASSPGQALAKNIQYF
TGTGCCAGCAGCCCTGGACAGGCCCTAGCCAAAAACATTCAGTACTTC
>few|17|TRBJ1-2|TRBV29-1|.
CSVDKPEQEFPNYGYTF
TGCAGCGTTGACAAACCCGAACAGGAGTTCCCTAACTATGGCTACACCTTC
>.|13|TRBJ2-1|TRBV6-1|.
CASSPGDFNEQFF
TGTGCCAGCAGTCCCGGGGACTTCAATGAGCAGTTCTTC
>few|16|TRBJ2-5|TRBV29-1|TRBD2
CSVEKLGLAPVETQYF
TGCAGCGTTGAAAAGTTGGGACTAGCTCCCGTCGAGACCCAGTACTTC
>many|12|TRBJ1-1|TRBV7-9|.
CASSLVGEEAFF
TGTGCCAGCAGCTTAGTGGGGGAAGAAGCTTTCTTT
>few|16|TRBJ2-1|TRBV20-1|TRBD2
CSARRGTSGGGNEQFF
TGCAGTGCTAGAAGGGGTACTAGCGGGGGAGGGAATGAGCAGTTCTTC
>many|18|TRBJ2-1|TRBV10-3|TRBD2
CAISGRGLAGGVYNEQFF
TGTGCCATCAGTGGGAGAGGACTAGCGGGGGGAGTTTACAATGAGCAGTTCTTC
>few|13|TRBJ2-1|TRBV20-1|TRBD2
CSYGLAEYNEQFF
TGCAGTTACGGACTAGCTGAATACAATGAGCAGTTCTTC
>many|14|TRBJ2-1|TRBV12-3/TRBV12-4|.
CASSLVGSYNEQFF
TGTGCCAGCAGCTTAGTTGGCAGCTACAATGAGCAGTTCTTC
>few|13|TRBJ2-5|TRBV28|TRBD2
CASRSSGLKTQYF
TGTGCCAGCAGATCTAGCGGATTGAAGACCCAGTACTTC
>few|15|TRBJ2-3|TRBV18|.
CASSSTGMGADTQYF
TGTGCCAGCTCTTCAACAGGGATGGGCGCAGATACGCAGTATTTT
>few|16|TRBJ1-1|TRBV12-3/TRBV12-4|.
CASSLNWGQSFAEAFF
TGTGCCAGCAGCCTAAATTGGGGGCAGTCATTCGCTGAAGCTTTCTTT
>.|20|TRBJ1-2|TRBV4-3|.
CASSQDIFWGEGLPNYGYTF
TGCGCCAGCAGCCAAGATATTTTTTGGGGGGAGGGCCTACCTAACTATGGCTACACCTTC
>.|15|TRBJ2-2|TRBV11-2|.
CASSLAVGMAGELFF
TGTGCCAGCAGCTTAGCAGTCGGGATGGCCGGGGAGCTGTTTTTT
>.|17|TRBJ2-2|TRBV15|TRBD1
CATSSFLGQGNTGELFF
TGTGCCACCAGCTCCTTTTTGGGACAGGGTAACACCGGGGAGCTGTTTTTT
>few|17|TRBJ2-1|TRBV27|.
CASSLLGGRGPYNEQFF
TGTGCCAGCAGTTTATTGGGGGGCAGGGGCCCATACAATGAGCAGTTCTTC
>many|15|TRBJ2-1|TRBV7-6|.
CASSSGQGGYNEQFF
TGTGCCAGCAGCTCCGGGCAGGGGGGCTACAATGAGCAGTTCTTC
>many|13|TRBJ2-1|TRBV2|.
CASSAQVYNEQFF
TGTGCCAGCAGTGCTCAGGTCTACAATGAGCAGTTCTTC
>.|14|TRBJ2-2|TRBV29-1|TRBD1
CSATDRGNTGELFF
TGCAGCGCAACGGACAGGGGGAACACCGGGGAGCTGTTTTTT
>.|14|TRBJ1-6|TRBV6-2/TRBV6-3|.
CASSYVGENSPLHF
TGTGCCAGCAGTTATGTGGGGGAAAATTCACCCCTCCACTTT
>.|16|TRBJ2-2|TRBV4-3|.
CASSQARGWDTGELFF
TGCGCCAGCAGCCAAGCCCGCGGGTGGGACACCGGGGAGCTGTTTTTT
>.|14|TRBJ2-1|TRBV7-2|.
CASSLGRQEGKQFF
TGTGCCAGCAGCTTAGGGAGGCAGGAGGGAAAGCAGTTCTTC
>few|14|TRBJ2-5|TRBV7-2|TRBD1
CASSSWTGGETQYF
TGTGCCAGCAGCTCTTGGACAGGGGGGGAGACCCAGTACTTC
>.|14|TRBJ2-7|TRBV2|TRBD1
CASRNRGTGYEQYF
TGTGCCAGCAGAAATAGAGGGACAGGCTACGAGCAGTACTTC
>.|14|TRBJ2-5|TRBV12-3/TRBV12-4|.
CASSLSSAQETQYF
TGTGCCAGCAGTTTAAGCTCAGCCCAAGAGACCCAGTACTTC
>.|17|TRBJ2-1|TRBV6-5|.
CASSYYYQPSGNNEQFF
TGTGCCAGCAGTTACTACTATCAACCTTCGGGGAACAATGAGCAGTTCTTC
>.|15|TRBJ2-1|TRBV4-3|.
CASSQDRAGYNEQFF
TGCGCCAGCAGCCAAGATAGGGCAGGGTACAATGAGCAGTTCTTC
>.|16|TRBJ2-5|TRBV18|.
CASSPPRSGFQETQYF
TGTGCCAGCTCACCACCGAGATCTGGTTTCCAAGAGACCCAGTACTTC
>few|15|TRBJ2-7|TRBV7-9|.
CASSWGATTSYEQYF
TGTGCCAGCAGCTGGGGGGCAACCACTTCCTACGAGCAGTACTTC
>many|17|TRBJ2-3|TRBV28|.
CASSKRRLAGARGTQYF
TGTGCCAGCAGTAAACGTAGACTAGCAGGGGCTCGTGGTACGCAGTATTTT
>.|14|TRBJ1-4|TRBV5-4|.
CASSEDVKNEKLFF
TGTGCCAGCAGCGAGGACGTAAAAAATGAAAAACTGTTTTTT
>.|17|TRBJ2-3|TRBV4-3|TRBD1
CASSQDWTGSSTDTQYF
TGCGCCAGCAGCCAAGATTGGACAGGAAGTAGCACAGATACGCAGTATTTT
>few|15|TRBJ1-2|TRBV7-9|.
CASSLTGSSGYGYTF
TGTGCCAGCAGCTTAACAGGGTCTTCGGGCTATGGCTACACCTTC